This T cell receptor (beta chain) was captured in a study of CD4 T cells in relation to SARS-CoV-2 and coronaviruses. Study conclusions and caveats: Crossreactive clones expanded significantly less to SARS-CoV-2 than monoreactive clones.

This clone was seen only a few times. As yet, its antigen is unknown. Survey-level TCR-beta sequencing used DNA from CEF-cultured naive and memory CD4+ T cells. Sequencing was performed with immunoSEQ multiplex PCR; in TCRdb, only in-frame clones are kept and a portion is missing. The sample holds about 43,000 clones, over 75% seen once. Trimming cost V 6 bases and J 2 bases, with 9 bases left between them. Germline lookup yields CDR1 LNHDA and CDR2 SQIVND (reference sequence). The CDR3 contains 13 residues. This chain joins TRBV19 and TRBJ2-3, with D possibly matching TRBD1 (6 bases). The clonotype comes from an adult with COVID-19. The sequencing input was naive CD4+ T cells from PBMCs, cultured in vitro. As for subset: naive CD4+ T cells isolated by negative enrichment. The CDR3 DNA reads TGTGCCAGTAGGGCAGGGGTCACAGATACGCAGTATTTT. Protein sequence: CASRAGVTDTQYF.